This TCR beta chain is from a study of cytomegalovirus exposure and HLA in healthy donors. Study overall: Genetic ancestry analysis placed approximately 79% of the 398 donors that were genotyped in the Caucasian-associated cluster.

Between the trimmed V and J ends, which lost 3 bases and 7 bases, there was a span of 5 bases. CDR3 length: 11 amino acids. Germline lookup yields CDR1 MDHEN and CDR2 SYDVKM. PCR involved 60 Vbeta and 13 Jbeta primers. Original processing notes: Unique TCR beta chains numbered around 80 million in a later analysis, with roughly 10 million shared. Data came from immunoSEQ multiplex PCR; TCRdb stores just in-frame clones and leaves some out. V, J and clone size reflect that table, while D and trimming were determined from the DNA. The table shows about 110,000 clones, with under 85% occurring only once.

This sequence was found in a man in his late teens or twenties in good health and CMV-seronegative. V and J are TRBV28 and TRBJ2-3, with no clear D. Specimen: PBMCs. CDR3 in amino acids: CASSLSYTQYF. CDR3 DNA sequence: TGTGCCAGCAGTTTGTCCTATACGCAGTATTTT.